Below, 15 T cell receptor beta chains from the same sample are listed, as sequenced in a study of blood T cell repertoires in COVID-19. Profiled with immunoSEQ multiplex PCR; TCRdb holds only in-frame clones, not every one. The table has about 200,000 clones, around 85% seen once; the top ten hold approximately 19%. Sequencing used PBMCs or T cells enriched from blood (not recorded which). The receptor set was obtained from a man in his forties who had recovered from COVID-19.

The chain is built from TRBV2 and TRBJ1-5; possible D gene TRBD1, 5 bases. This CDR3 has 14 residues. The germline V and J ends were trimmed by 7 bases and 7 bases, with 17 bases remaining between them. Germline V gene data show CDR1 as SNHLY and CDR2 as FYNNEI. For the CDR3, the DNA is TGTGCCAGCACTCAGAGCGCAGGGTTACAGCCCCAGCATTTT. Its protein is CASTQSAGLQPQHF.

The CDR3 protein is CASSSSTGEGNQPQHF. DNA of the CDR3: TGTGCCAGTAGTAGCTCGACAGGGGAGGGCAATCAGCCCCAGCATTTT. The chain has TRBV19 and TRBJ1-5; TRBD1 agrees at 8 bases. The CDR3 consists of 16 residues. V gave up 4 bases and J gave up 2 bases; unmatched junction bases: 7. Per the germline V gene, CDR1 is LNHDA and CDR2 is SQIVND (reference sequence).

The rearrangement links TRBV6-2 or TRBV6-3 to TRBJ2-5; the D gene is possibly TRBD1 (6 bases). The V end lost 7 bases, the J end lost 5 bases, and 20 bases lay between the germline ends. Germline CDR1 and CDR2: MNHEY and SVGEGT. The CDR3 runs 15 residues. The CDR3 DNA follows: TGTGCCAGCACCCCCAGAGGGGGTCAGTGGGAGACCCAGTACTTC. Translation gives CASTPRGGQWETQYF.

The chain uses TRBV7-9 and TRBJ1-1; 10 bases fit TRBD1. The germline gives CDR1 SEHNR, CDR2 FQNEAQ (reference sequence). The CDR3 length is 14 residues. J was trimmed by 6 bases and V by 5 bases; bases with no gene match: 6. The CDR3 DNA follows: TGTGCCAGCAGCACCCGGGACAGGGGTCCTGAAGCTTTCTTT. The encoded protein is CASSTRDRGPEAFF. The whole variable domain, filled in from reference TRBV7-9 and TRBJ1-1, reads DTGVSQNPRHKITKRGQNVTFRCDPISEHNRLYWYRQTLGQGPEFLTYFQNEAQLEKSRLLSDRFSAERPKGSFSTLEIQRTEQGDSAMYLCASSTRDRGPEAFFGQGTRLTVV.

This chain connects TRBV7-6 to TRBJ2-7; TRBD2 matches 7 bases. This CDR3 has 13 amino acids. The trim removed 5 bases at V and 5 bases at J, leaving 6 bases unmatched. CDR1 is SGHVS, CDR2 FNYEAQ, per germline. CDR3 loop: CASSGGRVNEQYF. Written as DNA, the CDR3 is TGTGCCAGCAGCGGCGGGAGAGTAAACGAGCAGTACTTC.

This chain links TRBV7-2 with TRBJ2-7; TRBD1 matches 7 bases. Germline-derived CDR1 and CDR2 are SGHTA and FQGNSA. CDR3 length equals 15 residues. Trimming cost V 3 bases and J 3 bases; bases outside gene matches: 8. CDR3 sequence (DNA): TGTGCCAGCAGCTTCGGGACAGATCGGATCTACGAGCAGTACTTC. It codes for CASSFGTDRIYEQYF.

The V call is TRBV4-1, the J call TRBJ2-1; 8 bases line up with TRBD1. The CDR3 extends over 14 amino acids. Germline V gene sequence: CDR1 MGHRA, CDR2 YSYEKL. V trimming: 4 bases; J trimming: 2 bases; junction bases outside the gene matches: 1. CDR3 sequence reads: CASSPDRAYNEQFF. The CDR3 coding sequence is TGCGCCAGCAGCCCGGACAGGGCCTACAATGAGCAGTTCTTC.

The V gene is TRBV4-1, the J gene TRBJ2-1; 10 positions agree with TRBD1. This CDR3 has 15 residues. Germline V CDR1 and CDR2: MGHRA, YSYEKL. J was trimmed by 8 bases and V by 4 bases; bases with no gene match: 8. CDR3 sequence (DNA): TGCGCCAGCAGCCCTAGGGACAGGGGTATCGATGAGCAGTTCTTC. Translated: CASSPRDRGIDEQFF.

The chain combines TRBV4-1 with TRBJ2-7, with a possible D match to TRBD1 (6 bases). CDR3 length: 15 amino acids. CDR1 MGHRA and CDR2 YSYEKL come from the germline V gene. The germline V and J ends were trimmed by 0 bases and 2 bases, with 11 bases remaining between them. CDR3 loop: CASSQEPGAAYEQYF. The DNA for the CDR3 is TGCGCCAGCAGCCAAGAACCAGGGGCCGCCTACGAGCAGTACTTC.

The chain carries TRBV28 and TRBJ2-3; 11 bases agree with TRBD2. The CDR3 totals 13 residues. In germline, CDR1 is MDHEN, CDR2 SYDVKM. CDR3 in amino acids: CASGRESTDTQYF. The CDR3 DNA sequence: TGTGCTAGCGGGAGGGAAAGCACAGATACGCAGTATTTT.

The chain carries TRBV10-3 and TRBJ2-7, with D hard to call. Germline-derived CDR1 and CDR2 are ENHRY and SYGVKD. This CDR3 spans 13 amino acids. V was shortened by 4 bases and J by 6 bases, with 13 bases between the two germline ends. CDR3 sequence (DNA): TGTGCCATCAGTGTAGGCGGCCCCGGCGAGCAGTACTTC. This encodes CAISVGGPGEQYF.

The chain is built from TRBV28 and TRBJ1-2, with D perhaps matching TRBD1 (6 bases). V was clipped by 6 bases and J by 4 bases, with 12 bases between them. CDR3 length equals 13 residues. CDR1 and CDR2 (germline): MDHEN, SYDVKM. CDR3 loop: CASSFSQGYGYTF. In DNA, the CDR3 is TGTGCCAGCAGCTTCTCACAGGGCTATGGCTACACCTTC.

This sequence joins TRBV28 and TRBJ2-4; the D gene is possibly TRBD2 (5 bases). Germline-derived CDR1 and CDR2 are MDHEN and SYDVKM. This CDR3 is built from 14 residues. V lost 1 base and J 10 bases, leaving 14 bases between the germline ends. CDR3 region: CASSLSGESGIQYF. The CDR3 DNA follows: TGTGCCAGCAGTTTATCCGGGGAAAGTGGTATTCAGTACTTC.

The DNA of the CDR3 is TGTGCCAGCAGTTTAGGGACAGGGTCCTACAATGAGCAGTTCTTC. Translated, it gives CASSLGTGSYNEQFF. This chain links TRBV28 with TRBJ2-1; 9 nucleotides line up with TRBD1. The CDR3 length is 15 residues. The J segment lost 1 base and the V segment lost 2 bases, leaving 0 bases of the junction unmatched. Germline V gives CDR1 MDHEN, CDR2 SYDVKM.

V gene TRBV4-1 combines with J gene TRBJ2-2, with 8 bases lining up with TRBD1. Germline V gene sequence: CDR1 MGHRA, CDR2 YSYEKL. J was trimmed by 6 bases and V by 1 base; bases with no gene match: 13. The CDR3 has 18 amino acids. In DNA, the CDR3 is TGCGCCAGCAGCCAAGCGCGCGCTACAGGGGGGTACGCCGGGGAGCTGTTTTTT. This gives the protein CASSQARATGGYAGELFF.